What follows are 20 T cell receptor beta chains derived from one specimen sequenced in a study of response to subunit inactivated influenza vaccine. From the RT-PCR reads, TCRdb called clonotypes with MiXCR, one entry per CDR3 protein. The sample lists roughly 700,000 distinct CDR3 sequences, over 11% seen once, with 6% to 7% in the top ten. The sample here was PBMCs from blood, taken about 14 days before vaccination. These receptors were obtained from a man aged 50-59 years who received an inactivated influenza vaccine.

CDR3 DNA: TGTGCCAGCAGTAAACCGGGGATAATGGAGACCCAGTACTTC. It yields the protein CASSKPGIMETQYF. This chain uses TRBV2 with TRBJ2-5; the D gene is possibly TRBD2 (5 bases). From germline, CDR1 is SNHLY and CDR2 FYNNEI. Trimming stripped 5 bases from V and 5 bases from J, with 15 bases between. The CDR3 loop spans 14 amino acids.

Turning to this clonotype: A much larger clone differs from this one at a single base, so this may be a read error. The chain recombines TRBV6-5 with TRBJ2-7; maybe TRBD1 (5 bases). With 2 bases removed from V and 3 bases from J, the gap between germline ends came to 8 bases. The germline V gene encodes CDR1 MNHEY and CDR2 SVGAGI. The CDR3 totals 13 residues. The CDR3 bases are TGTGCCAGCAGTTACGGACATGACTACGAGCAGTACTTC. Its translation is CASSYGHDYEQYF.

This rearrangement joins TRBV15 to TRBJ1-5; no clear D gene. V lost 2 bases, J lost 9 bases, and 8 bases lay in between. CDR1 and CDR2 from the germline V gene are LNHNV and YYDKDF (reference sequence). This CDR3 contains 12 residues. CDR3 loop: CATSRKDGPQHF. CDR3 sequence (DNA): TGTGCCACCAGCAGAAAGGACGGGCCCCAGCATTTT.

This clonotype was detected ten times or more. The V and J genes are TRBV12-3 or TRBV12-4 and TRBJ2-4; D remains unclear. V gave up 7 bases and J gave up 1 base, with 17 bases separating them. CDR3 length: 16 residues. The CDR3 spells CASTDGRFHAKNIQYF. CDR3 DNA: TGTGCCAGCACCGATGGACGATTTCACGCCAAAAACATTCAGTACTTC.

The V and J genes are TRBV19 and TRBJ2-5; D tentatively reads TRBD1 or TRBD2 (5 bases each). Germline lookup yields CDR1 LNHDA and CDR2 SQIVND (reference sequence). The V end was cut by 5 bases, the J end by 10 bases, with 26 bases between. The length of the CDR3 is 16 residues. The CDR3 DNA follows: TGTGCCAGTAGTGATCCCGGGACCGCTGGGAGTTTGATCCAGTACTTC. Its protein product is CASSDPGTAGSLIQYF.

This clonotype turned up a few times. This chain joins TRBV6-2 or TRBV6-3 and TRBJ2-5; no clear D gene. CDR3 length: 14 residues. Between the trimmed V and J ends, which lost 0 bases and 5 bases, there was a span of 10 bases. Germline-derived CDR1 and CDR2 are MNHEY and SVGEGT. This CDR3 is CASSYSRYPETQYF. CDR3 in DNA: TGTGCCAGCAGTTACTCGAGGTATCCGGAGACCCAGTACTTC.

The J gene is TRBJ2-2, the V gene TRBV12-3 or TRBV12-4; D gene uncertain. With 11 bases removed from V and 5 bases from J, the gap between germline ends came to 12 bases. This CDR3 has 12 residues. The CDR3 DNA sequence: TGTGCCTGCCGGCGCTTAACCGGGGAGCTGTTTTTT. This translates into CACRRLTGELFF.

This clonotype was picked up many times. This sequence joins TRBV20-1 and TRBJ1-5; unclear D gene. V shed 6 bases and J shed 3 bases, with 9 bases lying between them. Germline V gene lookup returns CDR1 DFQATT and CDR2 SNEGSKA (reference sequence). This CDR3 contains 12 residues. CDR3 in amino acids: CSAGGANQPQHF. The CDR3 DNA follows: TGCAGTGCCGGCGGAGCCAATCAGCCCCAGCATTTT.

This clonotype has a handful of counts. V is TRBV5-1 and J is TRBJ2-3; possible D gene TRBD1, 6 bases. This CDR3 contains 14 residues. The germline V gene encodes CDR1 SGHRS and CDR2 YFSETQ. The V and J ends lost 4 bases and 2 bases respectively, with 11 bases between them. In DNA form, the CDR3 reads TGCGCCAGCAGCGTTGACAGGCCCACAGATACGCAGTATTTT. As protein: CASSVDRPTDTQYF.

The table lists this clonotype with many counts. The CDR3 spells CASSQVRLDLAKNIQYF. The CDR3 DNA follows: TGTGCCAGCAGCCAAGTACGGCTAGACCTAGCCAAAAACATTCAGTACTTC. The rearrangement joins TRBV4-2 to TRBJ2-4, with D unresolved. Trimming removed 1 base at V and 0 bases at J, with 13 bases between. Germline values: CDR1 LGHNA, CDR2 YNFKEQ. The CDR3 spans 17 residues.

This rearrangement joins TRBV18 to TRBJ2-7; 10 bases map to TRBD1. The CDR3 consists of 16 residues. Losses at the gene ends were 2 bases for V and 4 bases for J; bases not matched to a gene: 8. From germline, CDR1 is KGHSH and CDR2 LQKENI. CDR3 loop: CASSPYGTGASYEQYF. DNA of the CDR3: TGTGCCAGCTCACCATACGGGACAGGGGCTTCGTACGAGCAGTACTTC.

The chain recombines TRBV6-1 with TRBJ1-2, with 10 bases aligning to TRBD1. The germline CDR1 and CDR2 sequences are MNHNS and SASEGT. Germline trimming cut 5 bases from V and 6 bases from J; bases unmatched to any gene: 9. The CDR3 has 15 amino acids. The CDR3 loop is CASSPSWTGGDGYTF. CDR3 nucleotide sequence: TGTGCCAGCAGTCCCTCCTGGACAGGGGGAGATGGCTACACCTTC.

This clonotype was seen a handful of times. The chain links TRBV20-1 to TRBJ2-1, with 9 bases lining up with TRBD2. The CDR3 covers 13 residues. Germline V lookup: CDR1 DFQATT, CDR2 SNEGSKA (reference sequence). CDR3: CSPRVLAGREQFF. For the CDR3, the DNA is TGCAGCCCAAGAGTACTAGCGGGTAGGGAGCAGTTCTTC.

The CDR3 sequence: CSATPWDRGSTDTQYF. CDR3 nucleotides: TGCAGTGCTACCCCCTGGGACAGGGGGAGTACAGATACGCAGTATTTT. The chain carries TRBV20-1 and TRBJ2-3; 11 nucleotides line up with TRBD1. The CDR3 length is 16 residues. CDR1 is DFQATT, CDR2 SNEGSKA, per germline (reference sequence). Trimming removed 4 bases from V and 3 bases from J; junction bases left unmatched: 9.

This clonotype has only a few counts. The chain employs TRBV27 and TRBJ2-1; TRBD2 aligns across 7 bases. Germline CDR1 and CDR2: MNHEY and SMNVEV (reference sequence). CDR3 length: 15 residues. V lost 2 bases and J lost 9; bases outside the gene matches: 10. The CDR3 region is CASSLEGRAEGEQFF. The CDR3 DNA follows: TGTGCCAGCAGTTTAGAAGGGAGGGCCGAGGGTGAGCAGTTCTTC.

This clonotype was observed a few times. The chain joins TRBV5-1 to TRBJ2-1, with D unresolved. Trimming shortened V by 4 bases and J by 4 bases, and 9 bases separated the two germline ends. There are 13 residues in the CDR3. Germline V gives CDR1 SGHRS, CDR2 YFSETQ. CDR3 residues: CASSQAGYNEQFF. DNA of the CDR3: TGCGCCAGCAGCCAGGCAGGTTACAATGAGCAGTTCTTC.

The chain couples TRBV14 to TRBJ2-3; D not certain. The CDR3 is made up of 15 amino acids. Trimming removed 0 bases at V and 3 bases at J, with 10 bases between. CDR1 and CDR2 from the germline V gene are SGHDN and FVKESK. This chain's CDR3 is CASSQDRAPTDTQYF. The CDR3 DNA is TGTGCCAGCAGCCAAGATCGGGCTCCGACAGATACGCAGTATTTT.

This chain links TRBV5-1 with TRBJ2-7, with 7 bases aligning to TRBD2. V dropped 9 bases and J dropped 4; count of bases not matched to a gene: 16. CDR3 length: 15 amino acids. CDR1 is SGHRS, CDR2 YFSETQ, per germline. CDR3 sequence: CAKVGLLAETYEQYF. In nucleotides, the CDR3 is TGCGCCAAAGTCGGTCTGCTAGCGGAGACTTACGAGCAGTACTTC.

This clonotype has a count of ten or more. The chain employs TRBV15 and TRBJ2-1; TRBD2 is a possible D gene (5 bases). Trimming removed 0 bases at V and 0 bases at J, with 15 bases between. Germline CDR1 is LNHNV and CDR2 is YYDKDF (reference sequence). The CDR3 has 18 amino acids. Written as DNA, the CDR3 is TGTGCCACCAGCAGAGATGTAGGCGGGTTCAGCTCCTACAATGAGCAGTTCTTC. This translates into CATSRDVGGFSSYNEQFF.

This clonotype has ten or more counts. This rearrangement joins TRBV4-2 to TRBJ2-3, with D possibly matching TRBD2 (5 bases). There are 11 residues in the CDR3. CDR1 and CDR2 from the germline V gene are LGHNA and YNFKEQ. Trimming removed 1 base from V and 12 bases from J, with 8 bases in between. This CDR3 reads CASSQGGSQYF. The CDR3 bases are TGTGCCAGCAGCCAAGGAGGGTCTCAGTATTTT.